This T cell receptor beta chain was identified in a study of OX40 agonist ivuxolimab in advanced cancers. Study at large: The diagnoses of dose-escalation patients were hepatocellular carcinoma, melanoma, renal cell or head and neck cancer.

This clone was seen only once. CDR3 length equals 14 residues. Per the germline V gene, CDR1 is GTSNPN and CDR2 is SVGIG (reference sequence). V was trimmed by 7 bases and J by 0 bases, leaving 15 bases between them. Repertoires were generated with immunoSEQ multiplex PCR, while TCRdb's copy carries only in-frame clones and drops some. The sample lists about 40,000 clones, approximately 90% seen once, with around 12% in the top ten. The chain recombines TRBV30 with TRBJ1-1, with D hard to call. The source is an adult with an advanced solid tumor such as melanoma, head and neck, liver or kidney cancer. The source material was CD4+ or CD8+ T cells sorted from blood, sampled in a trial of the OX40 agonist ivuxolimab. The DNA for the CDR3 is TGTGCCTCCCAGCCGGGGTTCATGAACACTGAAGCTTTCTTT. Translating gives CASQPGFMNTEAFF.